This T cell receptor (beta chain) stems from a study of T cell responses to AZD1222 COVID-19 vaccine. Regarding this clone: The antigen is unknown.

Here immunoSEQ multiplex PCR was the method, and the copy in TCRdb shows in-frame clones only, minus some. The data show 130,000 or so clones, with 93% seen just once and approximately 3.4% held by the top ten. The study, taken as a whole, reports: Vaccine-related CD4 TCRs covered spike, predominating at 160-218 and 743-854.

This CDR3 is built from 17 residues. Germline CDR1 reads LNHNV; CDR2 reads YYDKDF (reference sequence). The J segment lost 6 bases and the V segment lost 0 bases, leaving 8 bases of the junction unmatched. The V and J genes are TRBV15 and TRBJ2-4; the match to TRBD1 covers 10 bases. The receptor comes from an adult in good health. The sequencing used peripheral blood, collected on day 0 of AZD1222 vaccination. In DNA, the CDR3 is TGTGCCACCAGCAGAGATATGGGGACAGGGGCGGGAAACATTCAGTACTTC. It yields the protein CATSRDMGTGAGNIQYF.